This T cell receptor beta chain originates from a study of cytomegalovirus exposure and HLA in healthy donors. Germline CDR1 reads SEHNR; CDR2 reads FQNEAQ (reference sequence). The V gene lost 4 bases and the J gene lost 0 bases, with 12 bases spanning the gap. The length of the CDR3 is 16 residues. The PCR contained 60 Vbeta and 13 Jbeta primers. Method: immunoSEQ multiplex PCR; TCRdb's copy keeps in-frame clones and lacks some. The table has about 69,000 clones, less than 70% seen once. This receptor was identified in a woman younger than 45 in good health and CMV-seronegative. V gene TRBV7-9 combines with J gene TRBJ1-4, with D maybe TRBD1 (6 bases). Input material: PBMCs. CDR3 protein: CASSSTRQATNEKLFF. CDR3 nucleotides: TGTGCCAGCAGCTCCACCAGACAGGCAACTAATGAAAAACTGTTTTTT.